This TCR beta chain was recovered during a study of vaccination and CD4 T cells after COVID-19. Study-wide background: Every culture used as a control got a CEFX pool, an HIV-1 Nef pool, or no peptide.

About this clonotype: Its antigen is undetermined.

Described treatment: roughly nine-day PBMC culture with coronavirus spike peptide pools or control peptides (ViraFEST assay). ViraFEST relied on peptide pools to expand antigen-specific T cells; the TCRs were sequenced afterward. The authors replaced half the medium with fresh IL-2 medium on days 3 and 7. Sequencing of the DNA from cultured CD4+ T cells was carried out with the Oncomine TCR Beta short-read assay. MiXCR, applied by TCRdb to the PCR reads, yields one record per CDR3 protein. The sample comprises roughly 26,000 distinct CDR3 sequences, 35% to 50% of which are singletons, and approximately 10% rests with the top ten. The sequenced sample consisted of CD4+ T cells from blood, cultured in vitro. The receptor was isolated from a human donor who had recovered from COVID-19.

The DNA for the CDR3 is TGCGCCAGCAGCCACGACAGAAGCTCCTACAATGAGCAGTTCTTC. This translates into CASSHDRSSYNEQFF. The rearrangement uses TRBV5-1 and TRBJ2-1; TRBD1 might be the D (5 bases). The CDR3 loop spans 15 amino acids. V lost 4 bases and J lost 0, with 11 bases in between. The germline CDR1 and CDR2 sequences are SGHRS and YFSETQ.